This passage covers 16 T cell receptor beta chains from one sample sequenced in a study of blood T cell repertoires in COVID-19. Produced via immunoSEQ multiplex PCR; TCRdb's table is partial and in-frame only. Of some 150,000 clones listed, around 87% are singletons. Material: peripheral blood. These receptor sequences come from a woman of 80 years or more in a cohort sampled during active or convalescent COVID-19.

This chain joins TRBV5-4 and TRBJ2-1; 9 positions match TRBD2. The CDR3 sequence is 16 residues long. V was pared by 3 bases and J by 4 bases, with 8 bases of the junction left unmatched. The germline V gene encodes CDR1 SGHNT and CDR2 YYREEE (reference sequence). CDR3 in DNA: TGTGCCAGCAGCTCCCTAGCGGGACCCTCTTACAATGAGCAGTTCTTC. Translating gives CASSSLAGPSYNEQFF.

The chain is built from TRBV18 and TRBJ2-7; the match to TRBD1 covers 12 bases. With 5 bases clipped from V and 6 bases from J, the junction kept 5 bases outside the gene matches. Germline V gene data show CDR1 as KGHSH and CDR2 as LQKENI. This CDR3 is 14 amino acids long. Here the CDR3 reads CASSSGTGGSEQYF. Written as DNA, the CDR3 is TGTGCCAGCTCATCCGGGACAGGGGGCTCCGAGCAGTACTTC.

The chain combines TRBV4-3 with TRBJ1-5, with unresolved D. The germline V gene encodes CDR1 LGHNA and CDR2 YSLEER. This CDR3 comprises 15 residues. Trimming removed 0 bases at V and 2 bases at J, with 8 bases between. The CDR3: CASSQDAQGNQPQHF. The CDR3 DNA reads TGCGCCAGCAGCCAAGATGCCCAGGGCAATCAGCCCCAGCATTTT.

The CDR3 bases are TGTGCCAGCTCACCGGCAGGGGGCGCTAACACTGAAGCTTTCTTT. Residues: CASSPAGGANTEAFF. The V and J genes are TRBV18 and TRBJ1-1; 8 nucleotides line up with TRBD1. CDR1 and CDR2 from the germline V gene are KGHSH and LQKENI. The CDR3 spans 15 residues. V gave up 3 bases and J gave up 2 bases; unmatched junction bases: 5.

This chain links TRBV5-1 with TRBJ1-1, with unresolved D. The V gene lost 4 bases and the J gene lost 3 bases, with 10 bases spanning the gap. This CDR3 has 13 residues. Germline CDR1 reads SGHRS; CDR2 reads YFSETQ. In DNA form, the CDR3 reads TGCGCCAGCAGCCACGGGGAGGACACTGAAGCTTTCTTT. Protein: CASSHGEDTEAFF.

The rearrangement links TRBV30 to TRBJ1-2; D gene ambiguous. Germline values: CDR1 GTSNPN, CDR2 SVGIG (reference sequence). The V end was cut by 0 bases, the J end by 6 bases, with 11 bases between. CDR3 length equals 13 residues. The CDR3 sequence is CAWSVQPGDGYTF. CDR3 DNA: TGTGCCTGGAGTGTACAGCCCGGGGATGGCTACACCTTC.

The chain combines TRBV5-4 with TRBJ2-7; a possible D gene is TRBD1 (5 bases). The germline V gene has CDR1 SGHNT and CDR2 YYREEE (reference sequence). Trimming shortened V by 0 bases and J by 4 bases, and 17 bases separated the two germline ends. This CDR3 spans 16 amino acids. The CDR3: CASSLVNTAGKYEQYF. CDR3 bases: TGTGCCAGCAGCTTGGTGAATACGGCAGGGAAGTACGAGCAGTACTTC.

V and J are TRBV11-2 and TRBJ1-2; TRBD1 matches 9 bases. After removal of 1 base from V and 5 bases from J, the junction contained 8 bases not matched to a gene. CDR3 length equals 16 residues. Germline V gene data show CDR1 as SGHAT and CDR2 as FQNNGV. CDR3 protein: CASSLVLDRGDYGYTF. CDR3 DNA sequence: TGTGCCAGCAGCTTAGTACTGGACAGGGGAGATTATGGCTACACCTTC.

In its sample, this clone was seen a few times. The V call is TRBV9, the J call TRBJ1-1; D gene unclear. There are 13 residues in the CDR3. In germline, CDR1 is SGDLS, CDR2 YYNGEE. Trimming pared 0 bases from V and 4 bases from J, leaving 7 bases between. CDR3 coding DNA: TGTGCCAGCAGCGTAGGAGGTAGCACTGAAGCTTTCTTT. Translation gives CASSVGGSTEAFF. Full variable domain (outside the CDR3, taken from reference TRBV9 and TRBJ1-1): DSGVTQTPKHLITATGQRVTLRCSPRSGDLSVYWYQQSLDQGLQFLIQYYNGEERAKGNILERFSAQQFPDLHSELNLSSLELGDSALYFCASSVGGSTEAFFGQGTRLTVV.

The chain is built from TRBV5-1 and TRBJ2-5, with D maybe TRBD1 (6 bases). CDR1 SGHRS and CDR2 YFSETQ come from the germline V gene. This CDR3 contains 15 residues. The V end lost 1 base, the J end lost 5 bases, and 15 bases lay between the germline ends. CDR3 region: CASSLLAGESETQYF. The CDR3 bases are TGCGCCAGCAGCTTGTTGGCAGGGGAAAGTGAGACCCAGTACTTC.

This chain uses TRBV6-1 with TRBJ1-3; no clear D gene. The V and J ends lost 3 bases and 0 bases respectively, with 12 bases between them. This CDR3 contains 16 residues. In germline, CDR1 is MNHNS, CDR2 SASEGT. The CDR3 DNA reads as TGTGCCAGCAGTGACCCGCCTAGGCCCTCTGGAAACACCATATATTTT. It is translated as CASSDPPRPSGNTIYF.

This chain uses TRBV5-1 with TRBJ1-1, with D maybe TRBD1 (5 bases). CDR1 and CDR2 (germline): SGHRS, YFSETQ. The CDR3 sequence is 17 residues long. V lost 3 bases to trimming and J lost 1 base, with 19 bases between them. The CDR3 bases are TGCGCCAGCAGCTGGGGTTGGAGGGGCGGTCAGAACACTGAAGCTTTCTTT. Its translation is CASSWGWRGGQNTEAFF.

The genes are TRBV19 and TRBJ2-1, with 10 bases that match TRBD2. The CDR3 sequence is 14 residues long. Per germline, CDR1 LNHDA and CDR2 SQIVND (reference sequence). Losses at the gene ends were 5 bases for V and 6 bases for J; bases not matched to a gene: 4. The CDR3: CASSPSGSFNEQFF. The CDR3 nucleotides are TGTGCCAGTAGTCCTAGCGGGAGTTTCAATGAGCAGTTCTTC.

V gene TRBV3-1 (or the pseudogene TRBV3-2) combines with J gene TRBJ1-2; 9 bases are shared with TRBD1. With 2 bases clipped from V and 8 bases from J, the junction kept 3 bases outside the gene matches. From germline, CDR1 is LGHDT and CDR2 YNNKEL (reference sequence). CDR3 length: 13 amino acids. The CDR3 sequence is CASSQTGGEGYTF. Written as DNA, the CDR3 is TGTGCCAGCAGCCAAACAGGGGGCGAAGGCTACACCTTC.

The rearrangement joins TRBV5-1 to TRBJ1-2, with D possibly TRBD1 on 5 matching bases. The germline CDR1 and CDR2 sequences are SGHRS and YFSETQ. Deletions cut 2 bases from V and 4 bases from J, with 12 bases between. CDR3 length: 14 residues. This CDR3 reads CASSFGGRGYGYTF. For the CDR3, the DNA is TGCGCCAGCAGCTTTGGGGGGAGGGGCTATGGCTACACCTTC.

The chain links TRBV2 to TRBJ1-2; a possible D gene is TRBD1 (5 bases). Germline V gene lookup returns CDR1 SNHLY and CDR2 FYNNEI. This CDR3 is built from 15 residues. The V end was cut by 6 bases, the J end by 8 bases, with 22 bases between. The CDR3 DNA reads TGTGCCAGCAGCCCGGGGGGAGGGGTCCCGTGGGGCTACACCTTC. Encoded protein: CASSPGGGVPWGYTF. Complete variable domain (other parts from reference TRBV2 and TRBJ1-2): EPEVTQTPSHQVTQMGQEVILRCVPISNHLYFYWYRQILGQKVEFLVSFYNNEISEKSEIFDDQFSVERPDGSNFTLKIRSTKLEDSAMYFCASSPGGGVPWGYTFGSGTRLTVV.